What follows are 28 T cell receptor beta chains derived from one specimen sequenced in a study of T cell changes during pregnancy in multiple sclerosis. Using immunoSEQ multiplex PCR, the repertoire was profiled, and TCRdb retains in-frame clones only, with some absent. The top ten hold 0.5% to 0.65% of the sample, which has over 35,000 clones, nearly 90% seen once. Sequencing used CD4+ T cells from peripheral blood mononuclear cells, obtained in the first trimester of pregnancy. The receptors were gathered from a female donor with multiple sclerosis, enrolled in a pregnancy study.

The V gene is TRBV7-2, the J gene TRBJ1-5, with TRBD1 identical over 11 bases. The CDR3 runs to 14 residues. Trimming took 3 bases from V and 7 from J; bases not matched to a gene: 2. CDR1 and CDR2 (germline): SGHTA, FQGNSA. The CDR3 bases are TGTGCCAGCAGCTTTGGGACAGGGGGACAGCCCCAGCATTTT. Its protein product is CASSFGTGGQPQHF.

The chain has TRBV7-9 and TRBJ1-2; 12 positions match TRBD1. Germline CDR1 SEHNR, CDR2 FQNEAQ (reference sequence). V was clipped by 5 bases and J by 8 bases; unmatched bases: 9. This CDR3 region has 15 residues. CDR3 residues: CASSRGRDRGLGYTF. For the CDR3, the DNA is TGTGCCAGCAGCCGCGGCCGGGACAGGGGGCTCGGCTACACCTTC.

V and J are TRBV5-5 and TRBJ1-1; TRBD1 matches 7 bases. CDR1 is SGHKS, CDR2 YYEKEE, per germline (reference sequence). With V trimmed by 5 bases and J by 1 base, 5 bases remained unmatched. The CDR3 runs 14 residues. The CDR3 reads CASRQGDRNTEAFF. CDR3 nucleotide sequence: TGTGCCAGCAGGCAGGGGGATAGGAACACTGAAGCTTTCTTT.

The V gene is TRBV4-1, the J gene TRBJ2-3; weak D call: TRBD1 (6 bases). This CDR3 is 14 amino acids long. Trimming took off 4 bases at V and 0 bases at J, with 8 bases between the two ends. Germline V lookup: CDR1 MGHRA, CDR2 YSYEKL. CDR3 in amino acids: CASSRTGSTDTQYF. CDR3 nucleotide sequence: TGCGCCAGCAGCCGAACAGGGAGCACAGATACGCAGTATTTT.

In its sample, this clone was seen once. The V and J genes are TRBV11-2 and TRBJ1-2; 9 bases are shared with TRBD1. The V segment lost 5 bases and the J segment 6 bases; nucleotides outside the gene matches: 10. There are 15 residues in the CDR3. The germline V gene has CDR1 SGHAT and CDR2 FQNNGV. DNA for the CDR3: TGTGCCAGCAGCCACCGGGACGGGACAGGGCATGGCTACACCTTC. Translated, it gives CASSHRDGTGHGYTF.

The J gene is TRBJ1-1, the V gene TRBV10-3; D is undetermined. The CDR3 runs to 11 residues. Germline CDR1 and CDR2: ENHRY and SYGVKD. The V and J ends lost 4 bases and 6 bases respectively, with 6 bases between them. CDR3 in DNA: TGTGCCATCAGTGGGGCCTCTGAAGCTTTCTTT. Its protein product is CAISGASEAFF.

V and J are TRBV2 and TRBJ1-1; D unclear. Germline V lookup: CDR1 SNHLY, CDR2 FYNNEI. Trimming pared 11 bases from V and 6 bases from J, leaving 19 bases between. This CDR3 spans 13 amino acids. Here the CDR3 DNA reads TGTGCCGGCGGGAACAGTCAGATTCCTGAAGCTTTCTTT. The encoded protein is CAGGNSQIPEAFF.

This rearrangement joins TRBV7-2 to TRBJ2-7, with 13 bases identical to TRBD2. With 2 bases clipped from V and 3 bases from J, the junction kept 1 base outside the gene matches. The germline CDR1 and CDR2 sequences are SGHTA and FQGNSA. The CDR3 has 15 amino acids. CDR3 coding DNA: TGTGCCAGCAGCTTACGGACTAGCGGGAGCTACGAGCAGTACTTC. Translated, it gives CASSLRTSGSYEQYF.

J is TRBJ2-7 and V is TRBV7-9, with D maybe TRBD1 (5 bases). This CDR3 spans 14 amino acids. V was cut by 4 bases and J by 0 bases, with 10 bases left in between. Per germline, CDR1 SEHNR and CDR2 FQNEAQ (reference sequence). Here the CDR3 reads CASSSDTHSYEQYF. The CDR3 region has the DNA TGTGCCAGCAGCTCGGACACCCACTCCTACGAGCAGTACTTC.

The V and J genes are TRBV27 and TRBJ1-5; maybe TRBD1 (5 bases). This CDR3 is 15 amino acids long. Germline lookup yields CDR1 MNHEY and CDR2 SMNVEV (reference sequence). V dropped 5 bases and J dropped 4 bases, with 15 bases sitting between them. The CDR3 DNA follows: TGTGCCAGCAGTCCTGACAGTTTGGGGAATCAGCCCCAGCATTTT. This codes for CASSPDSLGNQPQHF.

This clone appeared a few times. The CDR3 DNA is TGTGCCAGCAGCTCTATGGGACAGGGGGCAGTTGGCTACACCTTC. This sequence encodes CASSSMGQGAVGYTF. V is TRBV5-6 and J is TRBJ1-2, with 12 bases lining up with TRBD1. V trimming: 3 bases; J trimming: 7 bases; junction bases outside the gene matches: 7. CDR3 length: 15 residues. CDR1 and CDR2 (germline): SGHDT, YYEEEE.

The CDR3 bases are TGTGCCAGTAGTTCGACGCGGACAGGGGGCGGAGAAGCTTTCTTT. It yields the protein CASSSTRTGGGEAFF. The genes are TRBV19 and TRBJ1-1; the match to TRBD1 covers 11 bases. The V and J ends lost 5 bases and 8 bases, in that order; junction bases with no gene match: 10. CDR1 and CDR2 (germline): LNHDA, SQIVND (reference sequence). The CDR3 extends over 15 amino acids.

V and J are TRBV6-1 and TRBJ1-5; D unclear. V lost 4 bases and J 11 bases, leaving 18 bases between the germline ends. Germline V CDR1 and CDR2: MNHNS, SASEGT. The CDR3 is 14 amino acids. In DNA, the CDR3 is TGTGCCAGCAGTGTAATAAAGGAGGGTAGGGCCCAGCATTTT. It codes for CASSVIKEGRAQHF.

This chain links TRBV30 with TRBJ1-3; D remains unclear. The V gene's germline CDR1 is GTSNPN and CDR2 SVGIG (reference sequence). CDR3 length equals 13 residues. V lost 0 bases and J 0 bases, leaving 3 bases between the germline ends. As DNA, the CDR3 is TGTGCCTGGAGTGTTAACTCTGGAAACACCATATATTTT. Protein sequence: CAWSVNSGNTIYF. Using reference TRBV30 and TRBJ1-3 for the parts outside the CDR3, the full variable domain is SQTIHQWPATLVQPVGSPLSLECTVEGTSNPNLYWYRQAAGRGLQLLFYSVGIGQISSEVPQNLSASRPQDRQFILSSKKLLLSDSGFYLCAWSVNSGNTIYFGEGSWLTVV.

The chain employs TRBV9 and TRBJ2-7, with 7 bases that match TRBD1. The germline CDR1 and CDR2 sequences are SGDLS and YYNGEE. The V gene end was trimmed by 3 bases and the J gene end by 6 bases; junction bases not matched to a gene: 6. This CDR3 is 13 amino acids long. The CDR3, as DNA: TGTGCCAGCAGCGGCCGACAGGGAAGCGAGCAGTACTTC. Translated, it gives CASSGRQGSEQYF. The variable domain in full, completed from reference TRBV9 and TRBJ2-7, reads DSGVTQTPKHLITATGQRVTLRCSPRSGDLSVYWYQQSLDQGLQFLIQYYNGEERAKGNILERFSAQQFPDLHSELNLSSLELGDSALYFCASSGRQGSEQYFGPGTRLTVT.

The V and J genes are TRBV19 and TRBJ2-1, with 9 bases that match TRBD1. CDR3 length equals 14 residues. The ends lost 7 bases at V and 9 bases at J; junction bases unmatched: 10. Germline CDR1 reads LNHDA; CDR2 reads SQIVND (reference sequence). The CDR3, as DNA: TGTGCCAGTAAAACAGGGGGCGGTGCACTTGAGCAGTTCTTC. Translation gives CASKTGGGALEQFF.

The chain employs TRBV2 and TRBJ1-6, with no clear D. The CDR3 runs 15 residues. With 7 bases removed from V and 9 bases from J, the gap between germline ends came to 19 bases. Germline lookup yields CDR1 SNHLY and CDR2 FYNNEI. The CDR3 nucleotides are TGTGCCAGCAATATAGGGCCCCGGGGTACTTCACCCCTCCACTTT. Protein product: CASNIGPRGTSPLHF.

The V and J genes are TRBV7-9 and TRBJ2-1; D is uncertain. The V and J ends lost 4 bases and 4 bases respectively, with 20 bases between them. CDR3 size: 17 residues. Germline V gene lookup returns CDR1 SEHNR and CDR2 FQNEAQ (reference sequence). This CDR3 reads CASSYLLTSNRYNEQFF. CDR3 DNA sequence: TGTGCCAGCAGCTACTTACTTACCTCAAATCGGTACAATGAGCAGTTCTTC.

The chain employs TRBV5-1 and TRBJ2-7; D remains unclear. CDR3 length: 14 residues. Germline CDR1 and CDR2: SGHRS and YFSETQ. Trimming took off 0 bases at V and 2 bases at J, with 9 bases between the two ends. The CDR3 loop reads CASSLAEATYEQYF. For the CDR3, the DNA is TGCGCCAGCAGCTTGGCCGAGGCAACCTACGAGCAGTACTTC. Supplemented by reference TRBV5-1 and TRBJ2-7, the full variable domain reads KAGVTQTPRYLIKTRGQQVTLSCSPISGHRSVSWYQQTPGQGLQFLFEYFSETQRNKGNFPGRFSGRQFSNSRSEMNVSTLELGDSALYLCASSLAEATYEQYFGPGTRLTVT.

The CDR3 coding sequence is TGTGCCAGTAGTATCGTAGAGGGAAGGGTAGGAAATCAGCCCCAGCATTTT. It encodes CASSIVEGRVGNQPQHF. The V and J genes are TRBV19 and TRBJ1-5; D call uncertain. Trimming removed 3 bases at V and 4 bases at J, with 19 bases between. The germline gives CDR1 LNHDA, CDR2 SQIVND (reference sequence). The CDR3 length is 17 residues. Full variable domain (outside the CDR3, taken from reference TRBV19 and TRBJ1-5): DGGITQSPKYLFRKEGQNVTLSCEQNLNHDAMYWYRQDPGQGLRLIYYSQIVNDFQKGDIAEGYSVSREKKESFPLTVTSAQKNPTAFYLCASSIVEGRVGNQPQHFGDGTRLSIL.

This rearrangement joins TRBV28 to TRBJ1-2, with 8 bases fitting TRBD1. Germline V CDR1 and CDR2: MDHEN, SYDVKM. CDR3 length equals 14 residues. V was pared by 7 bases and J by 4 bases, with 8 bases of the junction left unmatched. CDR3 region: CASIATGDGYGYTF. CDR3 in DNA: TGTGCCAGCATCGCGACAGGGGATGGCTATGGCTACACCTTC.

Worth noting for this clone: This specimen includes other DNA sequences encoding the same CDR3. The chain employs TRBV7-3 and TRBJ2-7; possibly TRBD2 for D (7 bases). The CDR3 length is 14 residues. In germline, CDR1 is SGHTA, CDR2 FQGTGA. The V end was cut by 2 bases, the J end by 4 bases, with 12 bases between. In DNA form, the CDR3 reads TGTGCCAGCAGCTTAGGAAGGGGGGGATACGAGCAGTACTTC. Residues: CASSLGRGGYEQYF.

The chain has TRBV7-8 and TRBJ2-1; TRBD2 agrees at 11 bases. The germline gives CDR1 SGHVS, CDR2 FQNEAQ. Trimming removed 8 bases from V and 0 bases from J; junction bases left unmatched: 12. There are 18 residues in the CDR3. The CDR3, as DNA: TGTGCCAGCTCAGCGTGGCTAGCGGGGGGTAGCTCCTACAATGAGCAGTTCTTC. It specifies CASSAWLAGGSSYNEQFF.

The chain couples TRBV5-8 to TRBJ2-7, with 11 positions matching TRBD1. The germline gives CDR1 SGHTS, CDR2 YDEGEE. The CDR3 spans 15 residues. With 4 bases clipped from V and 8 bases from J, the junction kept 11 bases outside the gene matches. CDR3 in amino acids: CASSPAGTGGIKQYF. DNA for the CDR3: TGTGCCAGCAGCCCCGCCGGGACAGGGGGTATAAAGCAGTACTTC.

The sample holds one count of this clone. The chain recombines TRBV9 with TRBJ1-1; 7 bases match TRBD1. In germline, CDR1 is SGDLS, CDR2 YYNGEE. With V trimmed by 0 bases and J by 5 bases, 10 bases remained unmatched. The CDR3 has 16 amino acids. The CDR3 loop is CASSVALEGARTEAFF. CDR3 bases: TGTGCCAGCAGCGTAGCTTTGGAGGGGGCTAGGACTGAAGCTTTCTTT.

The chain employs TRBV28 and TRBJ1-2; 7 bases match TRBD1. Looked up from germline, CDR1 is MDHEN and CDR2 is SYDVKM. The length of the CDR3 is 13 residues. V was pared by 3 bases and J by 8 bases, with 6 bases of the junction left unmatched. The CDR3: CASSLETGNGYTF. The CDR3 DNA sequence: TGTGCCAGCAGTTTGGAGACAGGGAACGGCTACACCTTC.

V is TRBV20-1 and J is TRBJ2-7, with a tentative D call TRBD1 (5 bases). The CDR3 sequence is 11 residues long. V lost 2 bases and J lost 6, with 8 bases in between. Germline V CDR1 and CDR2: DFQATT, SNEGSKA (reference sequence). CDR3 residues: CSARQGIEQYF. In DNA form, the CDR3 reads TGCAGTGCTAGACAGGGAATCGAGCAGTACTTC.

This chain uses TRBV5-1 with TRBJ2-5; tentatively, D is TRBD2 (6 bases). Trimming shortened V by 1 base and J by 5 bases, and 9 bases separated the two germline ends. The germline gives CDR1 SGHRS, CDR2 YFSETQ. This CDR3 comprises 13 residues. This CDR3 is CASSLPGEETQYF. The CDR3 nucleotides are TGCGCCAGCAGCTTGCCGGGGGAGGAGACCCAGTACTTC. The full variable domain, rest sourced from reference TRBV5-1 and TRBJ2-5, is KAGVTQTPRYLIKTRGQQVTLSCSPISGHRSVSWYQQTPGQGLQFLFEYFSETQRNKGNFPGRFSGRQFSNSRSEMNVSTLELGDSALYLCASSLPGEETQYFGPGTRLLVL.